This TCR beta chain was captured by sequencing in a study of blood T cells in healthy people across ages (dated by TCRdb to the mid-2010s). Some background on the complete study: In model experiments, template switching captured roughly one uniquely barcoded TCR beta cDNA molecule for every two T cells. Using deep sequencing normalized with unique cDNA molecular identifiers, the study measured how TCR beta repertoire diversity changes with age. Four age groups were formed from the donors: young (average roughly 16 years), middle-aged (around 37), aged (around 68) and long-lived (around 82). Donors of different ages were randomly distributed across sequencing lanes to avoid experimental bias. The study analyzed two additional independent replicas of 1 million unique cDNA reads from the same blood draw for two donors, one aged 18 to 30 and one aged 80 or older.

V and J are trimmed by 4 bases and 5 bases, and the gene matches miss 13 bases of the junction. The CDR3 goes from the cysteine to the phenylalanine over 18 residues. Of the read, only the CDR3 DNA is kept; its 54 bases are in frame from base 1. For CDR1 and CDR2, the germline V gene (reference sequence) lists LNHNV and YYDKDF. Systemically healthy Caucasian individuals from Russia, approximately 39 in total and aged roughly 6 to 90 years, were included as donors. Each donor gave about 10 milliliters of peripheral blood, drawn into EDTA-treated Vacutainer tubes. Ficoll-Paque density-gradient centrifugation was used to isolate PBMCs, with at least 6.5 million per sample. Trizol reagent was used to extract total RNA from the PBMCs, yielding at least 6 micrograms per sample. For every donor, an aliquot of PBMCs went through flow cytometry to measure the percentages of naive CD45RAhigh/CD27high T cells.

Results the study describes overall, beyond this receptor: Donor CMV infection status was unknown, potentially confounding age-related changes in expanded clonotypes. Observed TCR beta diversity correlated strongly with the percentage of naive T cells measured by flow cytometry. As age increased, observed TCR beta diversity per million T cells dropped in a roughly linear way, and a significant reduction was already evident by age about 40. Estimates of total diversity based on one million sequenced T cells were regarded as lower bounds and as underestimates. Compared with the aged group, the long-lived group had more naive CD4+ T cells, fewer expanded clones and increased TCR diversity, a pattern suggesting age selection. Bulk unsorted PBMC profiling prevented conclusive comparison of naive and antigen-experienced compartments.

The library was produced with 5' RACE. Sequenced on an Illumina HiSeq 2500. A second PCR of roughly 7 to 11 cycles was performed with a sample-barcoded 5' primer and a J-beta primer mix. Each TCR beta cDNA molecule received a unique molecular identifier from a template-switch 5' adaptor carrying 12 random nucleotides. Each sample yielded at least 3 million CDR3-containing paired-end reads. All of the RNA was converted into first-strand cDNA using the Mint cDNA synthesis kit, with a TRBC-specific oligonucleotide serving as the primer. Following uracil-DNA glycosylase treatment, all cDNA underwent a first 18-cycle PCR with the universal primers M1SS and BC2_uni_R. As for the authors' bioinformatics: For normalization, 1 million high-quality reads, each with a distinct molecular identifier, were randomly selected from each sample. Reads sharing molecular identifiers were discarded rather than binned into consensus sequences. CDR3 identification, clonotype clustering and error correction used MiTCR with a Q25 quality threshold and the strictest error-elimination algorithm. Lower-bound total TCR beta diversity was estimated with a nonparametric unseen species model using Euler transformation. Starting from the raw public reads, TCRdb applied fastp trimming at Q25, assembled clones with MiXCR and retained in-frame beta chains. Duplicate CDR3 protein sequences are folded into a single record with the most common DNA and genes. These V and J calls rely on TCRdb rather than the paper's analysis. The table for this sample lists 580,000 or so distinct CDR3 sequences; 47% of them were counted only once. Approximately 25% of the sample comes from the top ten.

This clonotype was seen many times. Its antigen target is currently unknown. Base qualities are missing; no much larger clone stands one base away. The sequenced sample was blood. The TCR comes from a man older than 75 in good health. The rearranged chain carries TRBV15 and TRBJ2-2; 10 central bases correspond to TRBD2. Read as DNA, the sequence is TGTGCCACCAGCAACTTAGCGGGGGGAGAACATTGGACCGGGGAGCTGTTTTTT. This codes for CATSNLAGGEHWTGELFF.